Described below is a single TCR beta chain sequence and its context. The CDR3 is made up of 15 amino acids. Authors' methods: Amplification with reference gene primers provided the estimates of nucleated cell counts. Measured with immunoSEQ multiplex PCR; TCRdb has only the in-frame clones, and not every one. D and trimming come from the DNA, and the V and J calls and clone size come from that table. This table holds tens of thousands of clones, more than 80% found once. The data stem from a study of blood T cell repertoires in COVID-19. V usage is TRBV12-2 and J usage is TRBJ2-3; the table assigns TRBD2, which was not confirmed against the DNA. TRBV12-2 is listed as a pseudogene. Sequenced material: peripheral blood. This receptor was obtained from a man aged 50-59 years with COVID-19, enrolled during active disease. The CDR3 is CASRLGTPLMDTQYF. In DNA, the CDR3 is TGTGCAAGTCGCTTAGGAACTCCGTTGATGGATACGCAGTATTTT.